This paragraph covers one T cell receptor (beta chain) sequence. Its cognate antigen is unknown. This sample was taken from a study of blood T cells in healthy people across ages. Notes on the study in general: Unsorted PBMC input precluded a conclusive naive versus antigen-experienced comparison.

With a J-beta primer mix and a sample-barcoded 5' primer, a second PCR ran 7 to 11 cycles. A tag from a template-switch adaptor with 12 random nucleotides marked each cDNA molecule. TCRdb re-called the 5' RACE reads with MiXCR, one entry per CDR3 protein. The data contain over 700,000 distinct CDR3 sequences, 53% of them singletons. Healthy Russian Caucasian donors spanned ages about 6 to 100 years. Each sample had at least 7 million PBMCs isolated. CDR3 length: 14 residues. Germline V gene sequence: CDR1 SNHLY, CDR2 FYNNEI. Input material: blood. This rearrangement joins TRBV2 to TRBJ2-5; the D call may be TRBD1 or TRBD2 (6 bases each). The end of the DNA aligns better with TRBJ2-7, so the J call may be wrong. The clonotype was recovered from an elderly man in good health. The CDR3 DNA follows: TGTGCCAGCAGTGCCGGGGGCATCGCCTACGAGCAGTACTTC. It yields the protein CASSAGGIAYEQYF.